Shown below are 25 T cell receptor beta chains from a single sample sequenced in a study of shared clonotypes between healthy human individuals. Data came from immunoSEQ multiplex PCR; TCRdb stores just in-frame clones and leaves some out. The table has roughly 650,000 clones, 97% seen once; the top ten hold about 0.06%. The sequencing sample was made of naive CD4+ T cells sorted from blood. This sample's subset: CD45RA+ positively selected. These receptors originate from a woman in her twenties or thirties in good health.

The genes are TRBV19 and TRBJ1-1; D unresolved. CDR1 and CDR2 from the germline V gene are LNHDA and SQIVND (reference sequence). V was pared by 4 bases and J by 2 bases, with 11 bases between. This CDR3 spans 14 amino acids. CDR3 nucleotides: TGTGCCAGTAGTAACGTGGGCCTCAACACTGAAGCTTTCTTT. Amino acid sequence: CASSNVGLNTEAFF.

This rearrangement joins TRBV7-3 to TRBJ2-1; D gene ambiguous. Trimming took off 4 bases at V and 5 bases at J, with 9 bases between the two ends. The germline CDR1 and CDR2 sequences are SGHTA and FQGTGA. This CDR3 is built from 13 residues. DNA for the CDR3: TGTGCCAGCAGCTCCCGTCCGAACAATGAGCAGTTCTTC. It specifies CASSSRPNNEQFF.

The chain joins TRBV28 to TRBJ2-7; a weak D match, TRBD1 (6 bases). The CDR3 sequence is 13 residues long. The germline V and J ends were trimmed by 6 bases and 3 bases, with 12 bases remaining between them. Per germline, CDR1 MDHEN and CDR2 SYDVKM. For the CDR3, the DNA is TGTGCCAGCAGATCGACAGGATTCTACGAGCAGTACTTC. Encoded protein: CASRSTGFYEQYF.

The chain joins TRBV7-7 to TRBJ2-1; D might be TRBD1 (7 bases). Deletions cut 3 bases from V and 6 bases from J, with 24 bases between. The CDR3 covers 18 residues. CDR1 and CDR2 from the germline V gene are SSHAT and FNYEAQ (reference sequence). CDR3 protein: CASSLGGVVGYRGNEQFF. In DNA, the CDR3 is TGTGCCAGCAGCTTGGGGGGAGTGGTAGGGTACAGGGGCAATGAGCAGTTCTTC.

Concerning this clone: The same CDR3 arises from other DNA sequences in this sample as well. The chain uses TRBV28 and TRBJ1-5; TRBD1 is a possible D gene (6 bases). With 5 bases removed from V and 2 bases from J, the gap between germline ends came to 10 bases. The CDR3 contains 14 residues. Germline V gives CDR1 MDHEN, CDR2 SYDVKM. CDR3 in DNA: TGTGCCAGCAGTACGGGACAAGGCAATCAGCCCCAGCATTTT. Its translation is CASSTGQGNQPQHF.

The J gene is TRBJ1-2, the V gene TRBV5-1; a possible D gene is TRBD1 (5 bases). The germline V gene encodes CDR1 SGHRS and CDR2 YFSETQ. The CDR3 contains 16 residues. Trimming stripped 1 base from V and 1 base from J, with 14 bases between. The CDR3 DNA reads TGCGCCAGCAGCTTGAACCGCAGGGAGCTTAACTATGGCTACACCTTC. Its translation: CASSLNRRELNYGYTF.

The rearrangement links TRBV2 to TRBJ1-4, with a tentative D call TRBD1 (5 bases). From germline, CDR1 is SNHLY and CDR2 FYNNEI. This CDR3 has 16 amino acids. The germline V and J ends were trimmed by 8 bases and 4 bases, with 20 bases remaining between them. The CDR3 DNA reads TGTGCCAGCTCCCGCGGGACCTTTGGGAATAATGAAAAACTGTTTTTT. Its translation: CASSRGTFGNNEKLFF.

This clone is a singleton in its sample. This chain joins TRBV2 and TRBJ1-2, with 9 bases that match TRBD1. The CDR3 is 14 amino acids. The ends lost 3 bases at V and 7 bases at J; junction bases unmatched: 6. The V gene's germline CDR1 is SNHLY and CDR2 FYNNEI. In DNA, the CDR3 is TGTGCCAGCAGTGAGAACAGGGGGCTTGGTGGCTACACCTTC. Protein product: CASSENRGLGGYTF.

This CDR3 reads CASRAGEIYGYTF. As DNA, the CDR3 is TGTGCCAGCAGGGCAGGGGAGATCTATGGCTACACCTTC. The chain carries TRBV2 and TRBJ1-2; possible D gene TRBD1, 6 bases. Germline values: CDR1 SNHLY, CDR2 FYNNEI. This CDR3 is built from 13 residues. The V gene lost 6 bases and the J gene lost 4 bases, with 12 bases spanning the gap. Filled out from reference TRBV2 and TRBJ1-2, the complete variable domain reads EPEVTQTPSHQVTQMGQEVILRCVPISNHLYFYWYRQILGQKVEFLVSFYNNEISEKSEIFDDQFSVERPDGSNFTLKIRSTKLEDSAMYFCASRAGEIYGYTFGSGTRLTVV.

The V gene is TRBV28, the J gene TRBJ1-1, with D perhaps matching TRBD1 (5 bases). Germline V gene sequence: CDR1 MDHEN, CDR2 SYDVKM. This CDR3 spans 14 amino acids. The V end was cut by 3 bases, the J end by 0 bases, with 8 bases between. In nucleotides, the CDR3 is TGTGCCAGCAGTTTTGCCAGGGTGAACACTGAAGCTTTCTTT. Amino acid sequence: CASSFARVNTEAFF.

The V and J genes are TRBV11-2 and TRBJ2-7; unclear D gene. The CDR3 has 14 amino acids. CDR1 is SGHAT, CDR2 FQNNGV, per germline. V was pared by 2 bases and J by 5 bases, with 13 bases between. The CDR3 protein is CASSLLTGVDEQYF. The CDR3 bases are TGTGCCAGCAGCTTATTGACGGGCGTCGACGAGCAGTACTTC.

The count of this clone is one. The V gene is TRBV7-8, the J gene TRBJ2-1, with D unclear. The CDR3 has 12 amino acids. The germline V gene has CDR1 SGHVS and CDR2 FQNEAQ. Trimming shortened V by 5 bases and J by 9 bases, and 11 bases separated the two germline ends. The CDR3 reads CASSITSGEQFF. CDR3 DNA sequence: TGTGCCAGCAGCATAACGTCGGGTGAGCAGTTCTTC.

The chain recombines TRBV27 with TRBJ1-1; D ambiguous. Germline CDR1 and CDR2: MNHEY and SMNVEV (reference sequence). The germline V and J ends were trimmed by 8 bases and 5 bases, with 12 bases remaining between them. This CDR3 comprises 12 residues. CDR3 residues: CASGRVRTEAFF. The CDR3 DNA sequence: TGTGCCAGCGGGAGGGTGCGGACTGAAGCTTTCTTT.

This sequence joins TRBV27 and TRBJ2-2; tentatively, D is TRBD2 (6 bases). This CDR3 has 15 amino acids. Trimming took 3 bases from V and 4 from J, leaving 12 bases between them. CDR1 is MNHEY and CDR2 is SMNVEV in the germline V gene (reference sequence). In nucleotides, the CDR3 is TGTGCCAGCAGTTTTGCTAGCGCAACCACCGGGGAGCTGTTTTTT. This gives the protein CASSFASATTGELFF.

The V gene is TRBV13, the J gene TRBJ1-5; D might be TRBD1 (6 bases). The CDR3 spans 18 residues. V shed 2 bases and J shed 4 bases, with 21 bases lying between them. The germline V gene has CDR1 PRHDT and CDR2 FYEKMQ (reference sequence). CDR3 DNA sequence: TGTGCCAGCAGCTTAAACAGGGTGGGGCCGTTCGGTAATCAGCCCCAGCATTTT. Amino acids: CASSLNRVGPFGNQPQHF.

The chain uses TRBV28 and TRBJ1-5; maybe TRBD1 (5 bases). There are 16 residues in the CDR3. V lost 6 bases, J lost 6 bases, and 21 bases lay in between. The germline V gene has CDR1 MDHEN and CDR2 SYDVKM. DNA of the CDR3: TGTGCCAGCAGCACTCGTGGACATAGGGGTATTCAGCCCCAGCATTTT. Its translation is CASSTRGHRGIQPQHF.

The chain joins TRBV6-5 to TRBJ2-5, with 10 bases lining up with TRBD2. The CDR3 has 16 amino acids. V shed 0 bases and J 4 bases; nucleotides not matched to a gene: 5. Germline V gene lookup returns CDR1 MNHEY and CDR2 SVGAGI. The CDR3 region has the DNA TGTGCCAGCAGTTACTCGAGGGCTAGCGGGAGAGAGACCCAGTACTTC. It codes for CASSYSRASGRETQYF.

The chain uses TRBV11-2 and TRBJ2-5, with 10 bases aligning to TRBD1. Germline V gene sequence: CDR1 SGHAT, CDR2 FQNNGV. V shed 5 bases, J shed 7 bases, and the junction held 13 bases outside the gene matches. The CDR3 has 16 amino acids. The CDR3 region is CASSPGLGQGKGTQYF. Written as DNA, the CDR3 is TGTGCCAGCAGCCCAGGACTGGGACAGGGGAAAGGGACCCAGTACTTC.

V is TRBV7-2 and J is TRBJ2-7; 9 nucleotides line up with TRBD1. Germline CDR1 reads SGHTA; CDR2 reads FQGNSA. With V trimmed by 8 bases and J by 4 bases, 9 bases remained unmatched. This CDR3 has 14 amino acids. CDR3 bases: TGTGCCAGCTCAAAACAGGGGGCGGAATACGAGCAGTACTTC. It yields the protein CASSKQGAEYEQYF.

The chain's CDR3 is CASSEWSGRRADTGELFF. The CDR3, as DNA: TGTGCCAGCTCCGAGTGGAGCGGCCGCAGGGCGGACACCGGGGAGCTGTTTTTT. The rearrangement uses TRBV28 and TRBJ2-2; either TRBD1 or TRBD2 may supply D (5 bases each). Trimming left V 8 bases short and J 3 bases short, with 25 bases between. Germline values: CDR1 MDHEN, CDR2 SYDVKM. The CDR3 consists of 18 residues.

The chain carries TRBV4-1 and TRBJ2-1; no clear D gene. Per germline, CDR1 MGHRA and CDR2 YSYEKL. The CDR3 consists of 12 residues. V was cut by 5 bases and J by 9 bases, with 11 bases left in between. This CDR3 is CASSYLFGEQFF. In nucleotides, the CDR3 is TGCGCCAGCAGCTACCTTTTTGGTGAGCAGTTCTTC.

This chain uses TRBV11-3 with TRBJ2-7, with 7 bases matching TRBD1. The CDR3 spans 14 residues. Germline loops: CDR1 SGHNT, CDR2 YENEEA. V shed 5 bases and J 3 bases; nucleotides not matched to a gene: 7. CDR3 in amino acids: CASSPYRDSYEQYF. The CDR3 DNA reads TGTGCCAGCAGCCCCTACCGGGACAGCTACGAGCAGTACTTC.

This sequence joins TRBV18 and TRBJ2-5, with a weak D call TRBD2 (5 bases). This CDR3 is 18 amino acids long. The V end was cut by 3 bases, the J end by 0 bases, with 20 bases between. Germline V gene data show CDR1 as KGHSH and CDR2 as LQKENI. The CDR3 DNA reads TGTGCCAGCTCACCCTACGAGACCCCAGCGGAAAACCAAGAGACCCAGTACTTC. Translated, it gives CASSPYETPAENQETQYF.

This sequence joins TRBV6-5 and TRBJ2-5; 9 bases fit TRBD1. Unmatched junction bases numbered 7, after V lost 6 bases and J lost 2 bases. The CDR3 contains 15 residues. Germline CDR1 reads MNHEY; CDR2 reads SVGAGI. Here the CDR3 reads CASRRTGVGQETQYF. The CDR3 nucleotides are TGTGCCAGCAGACGGACAGGGGTGGGACAAGAGACCCAGTACTTC.

This chain links TRBV2 with TRBJ2-3, with a possible D match to TRBD2 (6 bases). This CDR3 is 15 amino acids long. V was cut by 1 base and J by 9 bases, with 17 bases left in between. The germline gives CDR1 SNHLY, CDR2 FYNNEI. The CDR3 is CASSEGGLQIETQYF. CDR3 nucleotide sequence: TGTGCCAGCAGTGAAGGTGGACTACAAATTGAAACGCAGTATTTT.